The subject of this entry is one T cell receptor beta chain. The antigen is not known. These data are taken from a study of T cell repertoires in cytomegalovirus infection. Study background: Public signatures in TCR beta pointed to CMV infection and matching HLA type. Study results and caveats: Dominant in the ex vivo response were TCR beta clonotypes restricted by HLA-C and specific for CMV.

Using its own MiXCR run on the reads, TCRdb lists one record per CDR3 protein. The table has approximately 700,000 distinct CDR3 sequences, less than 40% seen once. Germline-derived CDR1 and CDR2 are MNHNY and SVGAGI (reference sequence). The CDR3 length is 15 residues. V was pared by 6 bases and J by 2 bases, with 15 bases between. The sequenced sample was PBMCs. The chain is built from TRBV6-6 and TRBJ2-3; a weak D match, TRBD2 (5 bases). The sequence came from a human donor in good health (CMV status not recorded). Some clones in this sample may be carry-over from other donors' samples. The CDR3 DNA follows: TGTGCCAGCAGCCCAGCGGCCAGGAACACAGATACGCAGTATTTT. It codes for CASSPAARNTDTQYF.